This TCR beta chain stems from a study of control samples from healthy donors and cancer patients. Germline V lookup: CDR1 KGHSH, CDR2 LQKENI. CDR3 length equals 15 residues. Trimming stripped 1 base from V and 4 bases from J, with 12 bases between. Repertoires were generated with immunoSEQ multiplex PCR, while TCRdb's copy carries only in-frame clones and drops some. This sample has 170,000 or so clones, with roughly nine tenths found just once. V is TRBV18 and J is TRBJ2-3; D is perhaps TRBD1 or TRBD2 (5 bases each). Material for sequencing was blood. This receptor was obtained from a man aged 30 to 45 in good health. CDR3 protein: CASSPRGTPPDTQYF. In nucleotides, the CDR3 is TGTGCCAGCTCACCACGGGGGACGCCCCCAGATACGCAGTATTTT.